This T cell receptor (beta chain) comes out of a study of shared clonotypes between healthy human individuals. Only in-frame clones appear in the TCRdb table, and some are missing; sequencing was by immunoSEQ multiplex PCR. The repertoire has hundreds of thousands of clones, approximately 74% of them found once; the top ten carry approximately 1.6%. A CD45RA-negative memory subset and a CD45RA+ naive subset were separated from the CD4+ cells. Germline CDR1 is LNHDA and CDR2 is SQIVND (reference sequence). V dropped 4 bases and J dropped 10 bases, with 25 bases sitting between them. This CDR3 has 16 residues. General study findings and limits: A handful of donors held around 5% of naive CD4 clonotypes in common. A reduction in generation probabilities was seen for non-shared clonotypes relative to those shared by all four donors. Donors were few, which limited the genetic and exposure-history diversity represented.

On this clone itself: What it recognizes is unknown.

The receptor was derived from a woman in her twenties or thirties in good health. V gene TRBV19 combines with J gene TRBJ2-5; weak D call: TRBD1 (6 bases). Sequences were obtained from memory CD4+ T cells sorted from blood. Subset defined: CD45RA-negative fraction. For the CDR3, the DNA is TGTGCCAGTAGTACAACAGGGTCGGGGTCCGCTGGAGACCAGTACTTC. The encoded protein is CASSTTGSGSAGDQYF. The full variable domain, rest sourced from reference TRBV19 and TRBJ2-5, is DGGITQSPKYLFRKEGQNVTLSCEQNLNHDAMYWYRQDPGQGLRLIYYSQIVNDFQKGDIAEGYSVSREKKESFPLTVTSAQKNPTAFYLCASSTTGSGSAGDQYFGPGTRLLVL.